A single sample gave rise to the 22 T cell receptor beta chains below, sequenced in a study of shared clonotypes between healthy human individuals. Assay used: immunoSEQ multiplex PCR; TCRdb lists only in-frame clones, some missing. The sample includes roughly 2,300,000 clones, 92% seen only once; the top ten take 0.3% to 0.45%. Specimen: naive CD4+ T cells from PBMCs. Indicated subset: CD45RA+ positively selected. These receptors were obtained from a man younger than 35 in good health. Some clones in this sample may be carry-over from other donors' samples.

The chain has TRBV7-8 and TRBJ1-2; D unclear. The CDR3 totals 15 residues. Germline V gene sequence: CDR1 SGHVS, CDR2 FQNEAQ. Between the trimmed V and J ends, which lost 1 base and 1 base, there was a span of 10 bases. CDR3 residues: CASSLGLPINYGYTF. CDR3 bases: TGTGCCAGCAGCTTAGGGTTGCCGATTAACTATGGCTACACCTTC.

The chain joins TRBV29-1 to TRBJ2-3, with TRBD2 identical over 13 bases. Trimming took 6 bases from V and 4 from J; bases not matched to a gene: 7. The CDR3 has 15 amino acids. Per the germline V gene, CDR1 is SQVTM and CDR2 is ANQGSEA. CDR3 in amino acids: CSVPPGLAGSDTQYF. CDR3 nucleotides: TGCAGCGTACCCCCGGGACTAGCGGGGTCAGATACGCAGTATTTT.

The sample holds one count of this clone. Here the CDR3 reads CASSGINYNEQFF. In DNA, the CDR3 is TGCGCCAGCAGCGGGATAAATTACAATGAGCAGTTCTTC. The chain is built from TRBV4-3 and TRBJ2-1; D uncertain. V gave up 5 bases and J gave up 4 bases, with 9 bases separating them. The germline V gene has CDR1 LGHNA and CDR2 YSLEER. The CDR3 consists of 13 residues.

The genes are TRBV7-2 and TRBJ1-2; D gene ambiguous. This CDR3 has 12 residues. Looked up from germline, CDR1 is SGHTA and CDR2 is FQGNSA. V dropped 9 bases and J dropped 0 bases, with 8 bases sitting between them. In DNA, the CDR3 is TGTGCCAGGCGGGGAGCTAACTATGGCTACACCTTC. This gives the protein CARRGANYGYTF.

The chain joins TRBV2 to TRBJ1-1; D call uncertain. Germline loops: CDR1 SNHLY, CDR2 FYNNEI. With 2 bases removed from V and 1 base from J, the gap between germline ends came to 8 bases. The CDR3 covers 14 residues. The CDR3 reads CASSENGRNTEAFF. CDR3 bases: TGTGCCAGCAGTGAAAATGGACGGAACACTGAAGCTTTCTTT.

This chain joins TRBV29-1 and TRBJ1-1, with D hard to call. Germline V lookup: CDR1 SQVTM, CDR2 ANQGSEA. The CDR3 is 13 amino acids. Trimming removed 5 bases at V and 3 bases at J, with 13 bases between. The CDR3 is CSVSGLRDTEAFF. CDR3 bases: TGCAGCGTTTCGGGCTTAAGGGACACTGAAGCTTTCTTT.

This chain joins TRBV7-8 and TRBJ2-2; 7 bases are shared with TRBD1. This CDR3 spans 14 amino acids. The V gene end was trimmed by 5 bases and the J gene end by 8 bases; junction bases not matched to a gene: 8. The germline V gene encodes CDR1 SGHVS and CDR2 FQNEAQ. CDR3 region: CASSARQGAGELFF. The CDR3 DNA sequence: TGTGCCAGCAGCGCCCGACAGGGTGCGGGGGAGCTGTTTTTT.

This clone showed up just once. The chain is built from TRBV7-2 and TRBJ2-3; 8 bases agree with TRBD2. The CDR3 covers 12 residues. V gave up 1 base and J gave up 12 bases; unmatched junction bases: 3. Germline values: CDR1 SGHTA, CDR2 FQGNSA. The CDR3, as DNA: TGTGCCAGCAGCTTAGTGGCGGGAGGTCAGTATTTT. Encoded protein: CASSLVAGGQYF.

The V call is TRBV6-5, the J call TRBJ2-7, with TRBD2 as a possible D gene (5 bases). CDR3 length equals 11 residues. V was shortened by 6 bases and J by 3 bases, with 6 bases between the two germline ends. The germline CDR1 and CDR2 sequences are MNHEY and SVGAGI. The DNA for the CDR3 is TGTGCCAGCAGGAGCGGCTACGAGCAGTACTTC. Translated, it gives CASRSGYEQYF.

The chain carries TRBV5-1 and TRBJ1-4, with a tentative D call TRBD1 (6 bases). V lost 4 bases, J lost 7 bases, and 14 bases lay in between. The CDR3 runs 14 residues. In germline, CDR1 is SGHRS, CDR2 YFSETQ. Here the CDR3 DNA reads TGCGCCAGCAGCCCCAGGGGAGTATCTGAAAAACTGTTTTTT. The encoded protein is CASSPRGVSEKLFF. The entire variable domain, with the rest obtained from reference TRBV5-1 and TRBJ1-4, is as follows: KAGVTQTPRYLIKTRGQQVTLSCSPISGHRSVSWYQQTPGQGLQFLFEYFSETQRNKGNFPGRFSGRQFSNSRSEMNVSTLELGDSALYLCASSPRGVSEKLFFGSGTQLSVL.

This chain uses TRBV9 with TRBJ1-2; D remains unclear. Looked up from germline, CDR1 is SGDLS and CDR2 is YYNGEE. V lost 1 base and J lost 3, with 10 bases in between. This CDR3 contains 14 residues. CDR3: CASSVSEAHYGYTF. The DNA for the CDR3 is TGTGCCAGCAGCGTATCCGAGGCCCACTATGGCTACACCTTC.

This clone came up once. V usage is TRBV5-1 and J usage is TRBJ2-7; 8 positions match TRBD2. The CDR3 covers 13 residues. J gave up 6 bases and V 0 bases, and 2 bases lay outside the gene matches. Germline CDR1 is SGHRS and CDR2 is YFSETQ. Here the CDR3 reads CASSLAGRGEQYF. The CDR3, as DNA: TGCGCCAGCAGCTTGGCCGGGAGGGGCGAGCAGTACTTC. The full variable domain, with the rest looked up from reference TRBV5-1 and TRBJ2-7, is KAGVTQTPRYLIKTRGQQVTLSCSPISGHRSVSWYQQTPGQGLQFLFEYFSETQRNKGNFPGRFSGRQFSNSRSEMNVSTLELGDSALYLCASSLAGRGEQYFGPGTRLTVT.

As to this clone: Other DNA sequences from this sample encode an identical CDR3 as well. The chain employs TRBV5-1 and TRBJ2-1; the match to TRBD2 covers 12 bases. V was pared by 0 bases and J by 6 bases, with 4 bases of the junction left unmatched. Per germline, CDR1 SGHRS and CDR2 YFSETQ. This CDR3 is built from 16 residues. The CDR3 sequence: CASSLELAGGGNEQFF. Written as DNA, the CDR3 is TGCGCCAGCAGCTTGGAACTAGCGGGAGGAGGCAATGAGCAGTTCTTC.

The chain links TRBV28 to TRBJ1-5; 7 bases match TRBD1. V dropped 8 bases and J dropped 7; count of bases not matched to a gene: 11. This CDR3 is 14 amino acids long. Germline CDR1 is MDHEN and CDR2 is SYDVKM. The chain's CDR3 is CASAERRGPQPQHF. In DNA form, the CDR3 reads TGTGCCAGCGCTGAGCGGAGGGGGCCACAGCCCCAGCATTTT.

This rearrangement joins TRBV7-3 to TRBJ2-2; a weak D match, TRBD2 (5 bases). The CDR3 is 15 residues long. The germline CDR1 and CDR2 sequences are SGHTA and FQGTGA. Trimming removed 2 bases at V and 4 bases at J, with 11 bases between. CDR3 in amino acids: CASSLRERATGELFF. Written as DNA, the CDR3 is TGTGCCAGCAGCTTACGGGAACGGGCCACCGGGGAGCTGTTTTTT.

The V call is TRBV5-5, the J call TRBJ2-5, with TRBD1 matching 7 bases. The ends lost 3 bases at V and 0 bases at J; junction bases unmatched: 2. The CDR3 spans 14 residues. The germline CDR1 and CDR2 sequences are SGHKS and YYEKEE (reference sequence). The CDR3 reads CASSWGQYQETQYF. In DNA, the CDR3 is TGTGCCAGCAGCTGGGGACAGTACCAAGAGACCCAGTACTTC.

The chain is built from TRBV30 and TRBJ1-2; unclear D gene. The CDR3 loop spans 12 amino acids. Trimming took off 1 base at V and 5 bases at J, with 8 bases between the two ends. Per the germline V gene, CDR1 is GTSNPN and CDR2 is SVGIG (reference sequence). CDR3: CAWSGGQYGYTF. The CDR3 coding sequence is TGTGCCTGGAGTGGGGGTCAATATGGCTACACCTTC.

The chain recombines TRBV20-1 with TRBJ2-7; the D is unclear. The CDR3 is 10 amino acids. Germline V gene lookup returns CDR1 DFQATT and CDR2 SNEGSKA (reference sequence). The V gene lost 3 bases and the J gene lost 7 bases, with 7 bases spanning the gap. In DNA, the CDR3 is TGCAGTGCTAGTTTCGGGGAGCAGTACTTC. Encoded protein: CSASFGEQYF.

Written as DNA, the CDR3 is TGTGCCAGCAGTGGGGGACTAGTTCTCTCCTACAATGAGCAGTTCTTC. Translation: CASSGGLVLSYNEQFF. The chain combines TRBV2 with TRBJ2-1; TRBD2 matches 8 bases. Germline CDR1 SNHLY, CDR2 FYNNEI. CDR3 size: 16 residues. The trim removed 4 bases at V and 0 bases at J, leaving 5 bases unmatched.

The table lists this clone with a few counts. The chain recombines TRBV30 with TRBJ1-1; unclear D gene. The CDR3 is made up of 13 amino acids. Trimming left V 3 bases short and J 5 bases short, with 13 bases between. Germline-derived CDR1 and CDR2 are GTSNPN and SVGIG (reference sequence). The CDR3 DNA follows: TGTGCCTGGAGCCTCGGCCATCAAACTGAAGCTTTCTTT. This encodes CAWSLGHQTEAFF.

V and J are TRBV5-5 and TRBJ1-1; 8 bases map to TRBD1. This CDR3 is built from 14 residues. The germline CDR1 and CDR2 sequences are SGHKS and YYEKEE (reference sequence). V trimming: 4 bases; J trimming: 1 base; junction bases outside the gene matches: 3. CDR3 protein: CASSVQGANTEAFF. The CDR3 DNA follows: TGTGCCAGCAGCGTCCAGGGGGCGAACACTGAAGCTTTCTTT.

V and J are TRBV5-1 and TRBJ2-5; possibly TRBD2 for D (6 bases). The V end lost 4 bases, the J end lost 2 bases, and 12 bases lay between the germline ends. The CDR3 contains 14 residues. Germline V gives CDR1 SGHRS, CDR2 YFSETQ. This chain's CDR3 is CASSIAARQETQYF. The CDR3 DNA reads TGCGCCAGCAGCATAGCGGCCCGACAAGAGACCCAGTACTTC. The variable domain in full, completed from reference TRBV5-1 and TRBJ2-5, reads KAGVTQTPRYLIKTRGQQVTLSCSPISGHRSVSWYQQTPGQGLQFLFEYFSETQRNKGNFPGRFSGRQFSNSRSEMNVSTLELGDSALYLCASSIAARQETQYFGPGTRLLVL.